These 23 T cell receptor beta chains were all obtained from the same sample, sequenced in a study of CD8+CD57+ T cells in acquired aplastic anemia. Selection for sequencing was limited to patients who had shown CD8+CD57+ cell expansion by flow cytometry. CDR3 and TCR beta VDJ profiling relied on a genomic DNA template. TCRdb independently ran MiXCR on the reads; one entry per CDR3 protein. The table has some 170,000 distinct CDR3 sequences, under 55% seen once; the top ten hold more than 0.95%. Sequenced sample: sorted CD4+, CD8+, or CD8+CD57+ T cells (not recorded which) from PBMCs. These receptors all stem from a human donor with aplastic anemia.

This clonotype was counted at least ten times. The chain carries TRBV9 and TRBJ1-1; no definite D call. V gave up 0 bases and J gave up 4 bases, with 13 bases separating them. Germline V CDR1 and CDR2: SGDLS, YYNGEE. CDR3 length equals 15 residues. The CDR3 region has the DNA TGTGCCAGCAGCGTAGTGGGTCCCGGAAGCACTGAAGCTTTCTTT. Encoded protein: CASSVVGPGSTEAFF.

This clonotype has at least ten counts. The V gene is TRBV7-2, the J gene TRBJ1-2, with 8 bases fitting TRBD1. Germline CDR1 is SGHTA and CDR2 is FQGNSA. The junction had 8 bases not matched to a gene; V was cut back by 0 bases and J by 8 bases. This CDR3 comprises 15 residues. CDR3 bases: TGTGCCAGCAGCTTAGCGCAGGGGGCGTCTATGGGCTACACCTTC. Its translation: CASSLAQGASMGYTF.

J is TRBJ1-2 and V is TRBV9; TRBD1 is a possible D gene (5 bases). The CDR3 loop spans 16 amino acids. Germline V gives CDR1 SGDLS, CDR2 YYNGEE. The V and J ends lost 0 bases and 4 bases respectively, with 16 bases between them. The CDR3 nucleotides read TGTGCCAGCAGCGTAGTAGACGGGCTCACAGGCTATGGCTACACCTTC. This codes for CASSVVDGLTGYGYTF.

With respect to this clonotype: Germline and junction disagree at one end, which may indicate a read error. The V call is TRBV14, the J call TRBJ2-3; perhaps TRBD2 as D (7 bases). The CDR3 runs 11 residues. Germline-derived CDR1 and CDR2 are SGHDN and FVKESK. CDR3 coding DNA: TGTGCCAGCAGCGATCCGGGACTACAGGGTTTT. Amino acids: CASSDPGLQGF.

Regarding this clonotype: This likely comes from a read error, as the CDR3 has no conserved phenylalanine or tryptophan at its end. The chain is built from TRBV29-1 and TRBJ1-2; no firm D call. The CDR3 extends over 10 amino acids. Per germline, CDR1 SQVTM and CDR2 ANQGSEA. The V end was cut by 5 bases, the J end by 3 bases, with 4 bases between. CDR3 amino acids: CSVQDYGYTS. CDR3 bases: TGCAGCGTTCAGGACTATGGCTACACCTCC.

This clonotype was counted between two and nine times. V and J are TRBV7-9 and TRBJ2-1, with D unresolved. This CDR3 has 13 amino acids. Trimming pared 5 bases from V and 8 bases from J, leaving 13 bases between. Per germline, CDR1 SEHNR and CDR2 FQNEAQ (reference sequence). CDR3 DNA: TGTGCCAGCAGCCCGCCCGTGGGCTATGAGCAGTTCTTC. It yields the protein CASSPPVGYEQFF.

The rearrangement links TRBV15 to TRBJ1-1; possible D gene TRBD1, 5 bases. The CDR3 contains 15 residues. V was cut by 0 bases and J by 2 bases, with 10 bases left in between. Germline loops: CDR1 LNHNV, CDR2 YYDKDF (reference sequence). The CDR3 DNA follows: TGTGCCACCAGCAGAGATGAGACAGCTAACACTGAAGCTTTCTTT. As protein: CATSRDETANTEAFF.

This clonotype was seen at least ten times. V is TRBV5-1 and J is TRBJ2-7; TRBD2 aligns across 8 bases. V trimming: 0 bases; J trimming: 3 bases; junction bases outside the gene matches: 2. This CDR3 has 14 residues. Germline V gene lookup returns CDR1 SGHRS and CDR2 YFSETQ. The CDR3 bases are TGCGCCAGCAGCTTGGGGGCGGGAGGCTACGAGCAGTACTTC. This gives the protein CASSLGAGGYEQYF.

This clonotype was observed at least ten times. The chain joins TRBV20-1 to TRBJ2-7; 11 nucleotides align to TRBD2. J lost 0 bases, V lost 3 bases, and 7 bases had no gene match. This CDR3 contains 16 residues. Germline loops: CDR1 DFQATT, CDR2 SNEGSKA (reference sequence). The CDR3 spells CSASLISGGVSYEQYF. For the CDR3, the DNA is TGCAGTGCTAGCCTTATTAGCGGGGGGGTCTCCTACGAGCAGTACTTC.

This clonotype was seen at least ten times. V is TRBV2 and J is TRBJ2-7, with D maybe TRBD1 (5 bases). CDR1 and CDR2 from the germline V gene are SNHLY and FYNNEI. The CDR3 sequence is 15 residues long. Trimming stripped 4 bases from V and 5 bases from J, with 18 bases between. CDR3 nucleotide sequence: TGTGCCAGCAGTGTAGGCAGGGTGTCATCTAACGAGCAGTACTTC. Translating gives CASSVGRVSSNEQYF.

This clonotype was picked up many times. This chain links TRBV4-1 with TRBJ1-4; no clear D. V dropped 2 bases and J dropped 0 bases, with 7 bases sitting between them. Germline CDR1 is MGHRA and CDR2 is YSYEKL. This CDR3 spans 15 amino acids. The CDR3 nucleotides read TGCGCCAGCAGCCAATATGGGACAACTAATGAAAAACTGTTTTTT. The encoded protein is CASSQYGTTNEKLFF.

The genes are TRBV29-1 and TRBJ2-5; D not resolved. The germline gives CDR1 SQVTM, CDR2 ANQGSEA. CDR3 length equals 13 residues. Deletions cut 1 base from V and 5 bases from J, with 11 bases between. DNA of the CDR3: TGCAGCGTTGAAGTTGGGGTTGAGGAGACCCAGTACTTC. Its translation is CSVEVGVEETQYF.

This clonotype was detected many times. V gene TRBV5-1 combines with J gene TRBJ2-3; D is unclear. V lost 4 bases and J 0 bases, leaving 6 bases between the germline ends. The CDR3 extends over 13 amino acids. CDR1 SGHRS and CDR2 YFSETQ come from the germline V gene. DNA for the CDR3: TGCGCCAGCAGCGTGATGAGCACAGATACGCAGTATTTT. Translated: CASSVMSTDTQYF.

This clonotype was observed at least ten times. This chain joins TRBV14 and TRBJ2-5; D gene unclear. The CDR3 consists of 14 residues. V lost 1 base and J 4 bases, leaving 10 bases between the germline ends. The V gene's germline CDR1 is SGHDN and CDR2 FVKESK. DNA for the CDR3: TGTGCCAGCAGCCAAGCCGGGCTCCGAGAGACCCAGTACTTC. The encoded protein is CASSQAGLRETQYF.

Worth noting for this clonotype: This may stem from a read error, because a much larger clone lies one nucleotide away. This chain links TRBV5-1 with TRBJ1-2; D not resolved. CDR1 is SGHRS and CDR2 is YFSETQ in the germline V gene. The CDR3 length is 15 residues. The CDR3 coding sequence is TGCGTCAGCAGCTTGGATCAAGGGACTAACTATGGCTACACCTTC. It encodes CVSSLDQGTNYGYTF.

The chain couples TRBV18 to TRBJ2-5; the match to TRBD1 covers 7 bases. The CDR3 loop spans 13 amino acids. With 2 bases clipped from V and 9 bases from J, the junction kept 6 bases outside the gene matches. Germline loops: CDR1 KGHSH, CDR2 LQKENI. The CDR3 DNA sequence: TGTGCCAGCTCACCAGACCCGCAGGGGGCCCAGTACTTC. Protein product: CASSPDPQGAQYF.

This clonotype appeared many times. The chain joins TRBV20-1 to TRBJ1-6; TRBD1 agrees at 7 bases. Germline CDR1 is DFQATT and CDR2 is SNEGSKA (reference sequence). Trimming took 3 bases from V and 8 from J; bases not matched to a gene: 7. The CDR3 is 14 residues long. The CDR3 spells CSARDRIRYSPLHF. The DNA for the CDR3 is TGCAGTGCTAGGGACAGGATTCGTTATTCACCCCTCCACTTT.

The chain employs TRBV19 and TRBJ1-6; TRBD1 might be the D (6 bases). The CDR3 has 14 residues. Trimming took 3 bases from V and 7 from J, leaving 10 bases between them. CDR1 is LNHDA and CDR2 is SQIVND in the germline V gene (reference sequence). The CDR3 coding sequence is TGTGCCAGTAGTATGGGGACAAACAATTCACCCCTCCACTTT. This translates into CASSMGTNNSPLHF.

This clonotype was seen repeatedly, ten times or more. At one end the junction does not follow the germline gene, possibly because of a read error. This chain joins TRBV7-9 and TRBJ2-5; D unresolved. This CDR3 has 13 residues. Germline CDR1 and CDR2: SEHNR and FQNEAQ (reference sequence). In DNA, the CDR3 is TGTGCCAGCAGCTTAAGTTCCAGAGAGCCCGAGGACTTC. It codes for CASSLSSREPEDF.

The chain employs TRBV15 and TRBJ1-3, with a possible D match to TRBD1 (6 bases). The V end was cut by 8 bases, the J end by 0 bases, with 11 bases between. Germline assignment: CDR1 LNHNV and CDR2 YYDKDF (reference sequence). The CDR3 is 14 amino acids. For the CDR3, the DNA is TGTGCCACCCAGGACAGTACCTCTGGAAACACCATATATTTT. Translated, it gives CATQDSTSGNTIYF.

This chain joins TRBV5-1 and TRBJ1-3, with TRBD1 as a possible D gene (6 bases). In germline, CDR1 is SGHRS, CDR2 YFSETQ. V shed 4 bases and J shed 2 bases, with 22 bases lying between them. The CDR3 sequence is 18 residues long. CDR3 coding DNA: TGCGCCAGCAGCCCTAGGCCAGGGGTCGAGTTCCCTGGAAACACCATATATTTT. It specifies CASSPRPGVEFPGNTIYF. Using reference TRBV5-1 and TRBJ1-3 for the parts outside the CDR3, the full variable domain is KAGVTQTPRYLIKTRGQQVTLSCSPISGHRSVSWYQQTPGQGLQFLFEYFSETQRNKGNFPGRFSGRQFSNSRSEMNVSTLELGDSALYLCASSPRPGVEFPGNTIYFGEGSWLTVV.

The chain couples TRBV10-2 to TRBJ2-5, with TRBD2 as a possible D gene (5 bases). Germline-derived CDR1 and CDR2 are WSHSY and SAAADI. The V and J ends lost 1 base and 2 bases respectively, with 8 bases between them. This CDR3 is built from 14 residues. The CDR3 sequence is CASSEFAGQETQYF. The CDR3 DNA is TGCGCCAGCAGTGAGTTCGCGGGTCAAGAGACCCAGTACTTC.

This clonotype was observed many times. This rearrangement joins TRBV20-1 to TRBJ1-5; D uncertain. Per germline, CDR1 DFQATT and CDR2 SNEGSKA (reference sequence). The CDR3 length is 14 residues. The V end was cut by 6 bases, the J end by 6 bases, with 18 bases between. DNA of the CDR3: TGCAGTGCAACCCGGGAGCCCAGACGTCAGCCCCAGCATTTT. Protein: CSATREPRRQPQHF.